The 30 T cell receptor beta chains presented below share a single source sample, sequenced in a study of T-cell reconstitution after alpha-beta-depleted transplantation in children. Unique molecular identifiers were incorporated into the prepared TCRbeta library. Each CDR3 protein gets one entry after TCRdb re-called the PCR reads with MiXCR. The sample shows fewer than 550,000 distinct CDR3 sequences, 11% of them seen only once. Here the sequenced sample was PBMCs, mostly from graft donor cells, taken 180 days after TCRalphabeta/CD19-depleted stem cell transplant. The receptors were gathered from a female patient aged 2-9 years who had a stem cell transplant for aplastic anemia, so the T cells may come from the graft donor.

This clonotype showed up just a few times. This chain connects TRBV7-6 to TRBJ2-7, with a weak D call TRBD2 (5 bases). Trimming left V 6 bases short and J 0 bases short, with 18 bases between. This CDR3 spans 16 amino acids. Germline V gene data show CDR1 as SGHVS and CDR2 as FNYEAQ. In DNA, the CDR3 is TGTGCCAGCAGTCTAGAAGTCATAGGGAGCTCCTACGAGCAGTACTTC. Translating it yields CASSLEVIGSSYEQYF.

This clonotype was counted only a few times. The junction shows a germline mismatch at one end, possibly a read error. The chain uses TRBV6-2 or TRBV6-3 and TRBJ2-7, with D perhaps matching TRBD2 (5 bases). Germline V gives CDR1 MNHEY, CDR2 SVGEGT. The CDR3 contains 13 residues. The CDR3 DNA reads TGTGCCAGCAGTTACTCGGAGGCAGGCGAGCAGCACTTC. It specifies CASSYSEAGEQHF.

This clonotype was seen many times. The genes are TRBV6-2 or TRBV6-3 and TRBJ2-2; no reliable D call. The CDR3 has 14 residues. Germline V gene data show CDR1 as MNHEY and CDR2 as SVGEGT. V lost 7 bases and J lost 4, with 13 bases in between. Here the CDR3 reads CASNPGTFTGELFF. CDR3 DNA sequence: TGTGCCAGCAACCCGGGCACATTCACCGGGGAGCTGTTTTTT.

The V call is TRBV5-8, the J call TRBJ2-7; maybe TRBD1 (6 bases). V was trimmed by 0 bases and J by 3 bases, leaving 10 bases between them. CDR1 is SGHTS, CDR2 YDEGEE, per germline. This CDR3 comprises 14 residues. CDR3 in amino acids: CASSLAGDFYEQYF. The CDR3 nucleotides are TGTGCCAGCAGCTTGGCAGGGGATTTCTACGAGCAGTACTTC.

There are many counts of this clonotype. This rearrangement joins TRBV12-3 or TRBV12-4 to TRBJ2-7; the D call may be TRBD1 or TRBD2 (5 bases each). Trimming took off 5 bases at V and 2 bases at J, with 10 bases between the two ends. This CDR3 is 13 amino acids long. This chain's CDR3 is CASSRDAAYEQYV. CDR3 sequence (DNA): TGTGCCAGCAGTCGGGACGCTGCCTACGAGCAGTACGTC.

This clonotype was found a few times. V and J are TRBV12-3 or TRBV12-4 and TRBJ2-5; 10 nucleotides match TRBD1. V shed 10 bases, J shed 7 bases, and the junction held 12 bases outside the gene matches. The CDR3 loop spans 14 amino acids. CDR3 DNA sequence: TGTGCCACCAGACCGACAGGGGGCCGAGGGACCCAGTACTTC. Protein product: CATRPTGGRGTQYF.

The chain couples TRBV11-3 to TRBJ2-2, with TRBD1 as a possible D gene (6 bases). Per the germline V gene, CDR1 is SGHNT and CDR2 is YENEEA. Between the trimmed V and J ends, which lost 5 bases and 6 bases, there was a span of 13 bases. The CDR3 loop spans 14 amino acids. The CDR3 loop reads CASSRLGQPGELFF. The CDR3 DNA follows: TGTGCCAGCAGCAGACTCGGACAGCCCGGGGAGCTGTTTTTT. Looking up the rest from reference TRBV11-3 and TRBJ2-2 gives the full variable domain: EAGVVQSPRYKIIEKKQPVAFWCNPISGHNTLYWYLQNLGQGPELLIRYENEEAVDDSQLPKDRFSAERLKGVDSTLKIQPAELGDSAVYLCASSRLGQPGELFFGEGSRLTVL.

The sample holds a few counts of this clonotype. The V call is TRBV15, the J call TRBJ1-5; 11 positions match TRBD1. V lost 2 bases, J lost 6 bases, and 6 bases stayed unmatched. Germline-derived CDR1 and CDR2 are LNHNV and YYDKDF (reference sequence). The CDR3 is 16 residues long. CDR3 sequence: CATSRHGQGAGQPQHF. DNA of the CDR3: TGTGCCACCAGCAGACACGGACAGGGGGCAGGTCAGCCCCAGCATTTT.

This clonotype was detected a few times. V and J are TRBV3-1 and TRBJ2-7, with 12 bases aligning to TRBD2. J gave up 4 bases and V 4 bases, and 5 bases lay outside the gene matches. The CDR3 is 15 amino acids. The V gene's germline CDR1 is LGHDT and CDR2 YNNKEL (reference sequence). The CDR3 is CASSRGLAGQYEQYV. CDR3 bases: TGTGCCAGCAGCCGGGGACTAGCGGGCCAATACGAGCAGTACGTC.

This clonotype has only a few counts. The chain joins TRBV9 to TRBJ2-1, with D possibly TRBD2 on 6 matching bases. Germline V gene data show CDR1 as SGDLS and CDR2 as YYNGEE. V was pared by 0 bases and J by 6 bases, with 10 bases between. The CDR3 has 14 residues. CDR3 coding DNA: TGTGCCAGCAGCGTAGGGGACTTCCCCAATGAGCAGTTCTTC. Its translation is CASSVGDFPNEQFF.

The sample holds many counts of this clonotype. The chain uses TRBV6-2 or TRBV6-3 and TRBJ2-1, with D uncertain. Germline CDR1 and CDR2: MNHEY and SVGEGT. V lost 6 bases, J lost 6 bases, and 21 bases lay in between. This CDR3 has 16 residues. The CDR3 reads CASRGPKGLVGNEQFF. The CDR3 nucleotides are TGTGCCAGCAGGGGCCCCAAAGGGCTAGTCGGCAATGAGCAGTTCTTC.

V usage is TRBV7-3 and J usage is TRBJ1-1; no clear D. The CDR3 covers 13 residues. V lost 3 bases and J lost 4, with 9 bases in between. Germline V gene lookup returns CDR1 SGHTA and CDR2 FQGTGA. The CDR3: CASSFSAVTEAFF. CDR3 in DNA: TGTGCCAGCAGCTTCTCGGCGGTCACTGAAGCTTTCTTT.

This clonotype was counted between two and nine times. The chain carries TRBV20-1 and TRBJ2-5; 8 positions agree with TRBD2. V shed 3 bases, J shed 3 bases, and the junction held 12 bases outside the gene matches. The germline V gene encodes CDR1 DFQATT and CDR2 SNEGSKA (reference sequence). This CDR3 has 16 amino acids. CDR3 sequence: CSARPPGGFGEETQYF. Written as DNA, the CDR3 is TGCAGTGCTAGGCCCCCGGGAGGGTTTGGTGAAGAGACCCAGTACTTC.

The CDR3 here is CASSLGPPAEQFF. The CDR3 DNA follows: TGCGCCAGCAGCCTTGGCCCCCCCGCGGAGCAGTTCTTC. The chain employs TRBV4-1 and TRBJ2-1; D not resolved. V lost 4 bases and J lost 10, with 14 bases in between. CDR1 and CDR2 from the germline V gene are MGHRA and YSYEKL. The length of the CDR3 is 13 residues.

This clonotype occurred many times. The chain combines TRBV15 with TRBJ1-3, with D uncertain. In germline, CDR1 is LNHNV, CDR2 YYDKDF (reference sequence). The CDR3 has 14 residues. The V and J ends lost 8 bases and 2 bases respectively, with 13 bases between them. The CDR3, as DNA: TGTGCCACCGGATGGGGTAATACTGGAAACACCATATATTTT. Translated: CATGWGNTGNTIYF.

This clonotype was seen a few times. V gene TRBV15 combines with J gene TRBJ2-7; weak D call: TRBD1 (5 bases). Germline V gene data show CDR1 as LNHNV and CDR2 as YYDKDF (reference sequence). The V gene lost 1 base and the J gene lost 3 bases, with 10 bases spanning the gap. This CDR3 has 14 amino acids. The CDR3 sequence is CATSRGTGNYEQYF. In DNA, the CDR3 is TGTGCCACCAGCAGAGGTACAGGAAACTACGAGCAGTACTTC. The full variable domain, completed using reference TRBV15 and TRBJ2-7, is DAMVIQNPRYQVTQFGKPVTLSCSQTLNHNVMYWYQQKSSQAPKLLFHYYDKDFNNEADTPDNFQSRRPNTSFCFLDIRSPGLGDTAMYLCATSRGTGNYEQYFGPGTRLTVT.

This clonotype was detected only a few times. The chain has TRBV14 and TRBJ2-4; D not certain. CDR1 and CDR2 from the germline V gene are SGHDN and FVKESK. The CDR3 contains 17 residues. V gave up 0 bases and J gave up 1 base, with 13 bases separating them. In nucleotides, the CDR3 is TGTGCCAGCAGCCAAGATGTGATGGGCAGGGCCAAAAACATTCAGTACTTC. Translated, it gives CASSQDVMGRAKNIQYF.

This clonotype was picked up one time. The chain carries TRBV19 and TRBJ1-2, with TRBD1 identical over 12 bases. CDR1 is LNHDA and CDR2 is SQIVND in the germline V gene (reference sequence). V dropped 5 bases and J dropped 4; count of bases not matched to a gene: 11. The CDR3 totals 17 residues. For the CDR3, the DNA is TGTGCCAGTAGTCCCCTGGGACAGGGGGCGCTGGGCTATGGCTACACCTTC. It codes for CASSPLGQGALGYGYTF.

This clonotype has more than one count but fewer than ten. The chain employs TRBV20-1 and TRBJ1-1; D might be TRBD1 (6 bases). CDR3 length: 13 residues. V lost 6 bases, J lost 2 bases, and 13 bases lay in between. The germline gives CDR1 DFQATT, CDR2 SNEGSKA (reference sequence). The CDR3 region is CSALSQGNTEAFF. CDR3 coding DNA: TGCAGTGCCTTATCACAGGGAAACACTGAAGCTTTCTTT.

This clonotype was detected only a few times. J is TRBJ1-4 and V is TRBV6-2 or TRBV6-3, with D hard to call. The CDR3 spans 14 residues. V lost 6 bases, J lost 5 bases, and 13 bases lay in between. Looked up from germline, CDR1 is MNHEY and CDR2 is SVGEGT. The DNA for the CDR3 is TGTGCCAGCAGGCCGACGGACGGGAATGAAAAACTGTTTTTT. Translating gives CASRPTDGNEKLFF.

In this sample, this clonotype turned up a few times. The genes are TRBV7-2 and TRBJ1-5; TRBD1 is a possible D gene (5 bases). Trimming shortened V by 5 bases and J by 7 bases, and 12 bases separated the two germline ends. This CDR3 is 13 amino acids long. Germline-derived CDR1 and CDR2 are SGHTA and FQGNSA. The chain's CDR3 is CASSLTRGQPQHF. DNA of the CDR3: TGTGCCAGCAGCCTTACGAGGGGACAGCCCCAGCATTTT.

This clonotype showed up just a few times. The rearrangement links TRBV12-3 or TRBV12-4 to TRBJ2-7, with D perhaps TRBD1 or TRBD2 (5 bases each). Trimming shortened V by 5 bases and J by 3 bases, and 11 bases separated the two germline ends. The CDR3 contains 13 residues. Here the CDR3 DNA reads TGTGCCAGCAGTCTCGGGACCATCTACGAGCAGTACGTC. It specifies CASSLGTIYEQYV.

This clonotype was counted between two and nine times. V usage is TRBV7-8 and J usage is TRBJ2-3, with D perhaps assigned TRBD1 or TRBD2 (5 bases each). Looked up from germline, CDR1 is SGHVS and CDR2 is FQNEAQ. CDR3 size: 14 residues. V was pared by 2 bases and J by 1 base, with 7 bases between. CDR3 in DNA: TGTGCCAGCAGCTTACGGGACGGCACAGATACGCAGTATTTT. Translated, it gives CASSLRDGTDTQYF.

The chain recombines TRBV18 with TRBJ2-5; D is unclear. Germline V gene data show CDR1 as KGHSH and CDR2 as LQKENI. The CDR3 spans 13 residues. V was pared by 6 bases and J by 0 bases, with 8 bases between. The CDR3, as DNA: TGTGCCAGCTCCCCCTGGGACCAAGAGACCCAGTACTTC. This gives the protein CASSPWDQETQYF. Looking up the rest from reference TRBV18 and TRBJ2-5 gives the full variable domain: NAGVMQNPRHLVRRRGQEARLRCSPMKGHSHVYWYRQLPEEGLKFMVYLQKENIIDESGMPKERFSAEFPKEGPSILRIQQVVRGDSAAYFCASSPWDQETQYFGPGTRLLVL.

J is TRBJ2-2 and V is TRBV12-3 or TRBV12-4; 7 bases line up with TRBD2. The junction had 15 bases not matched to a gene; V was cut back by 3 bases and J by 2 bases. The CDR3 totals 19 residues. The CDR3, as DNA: TGTGCCAGCAGTTTTCCGTCGGGGGGAGGGAAACCAAACACCGGGGAGCTGTTTTTT. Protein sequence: CASSFPSGGGKPNTGELFF.

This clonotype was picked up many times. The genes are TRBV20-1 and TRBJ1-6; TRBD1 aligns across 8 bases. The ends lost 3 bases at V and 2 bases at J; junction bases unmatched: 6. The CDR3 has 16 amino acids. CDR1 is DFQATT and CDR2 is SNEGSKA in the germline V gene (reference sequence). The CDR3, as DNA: TGCAGTGCTAGCAGGGGGCCCCCCACCTATAATTCACCCCTCCACTTT. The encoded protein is CSASRGPPTYNSPLHF.

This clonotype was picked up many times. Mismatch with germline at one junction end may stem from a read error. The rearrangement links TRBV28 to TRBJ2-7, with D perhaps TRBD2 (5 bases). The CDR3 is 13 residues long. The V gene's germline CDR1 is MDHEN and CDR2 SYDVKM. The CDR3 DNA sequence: TGCGCCAGCAGCTTCCGGGGCTCCTACGAGCAGTACTTC. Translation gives CASSFRGSYEQYF. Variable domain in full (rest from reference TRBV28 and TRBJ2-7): DVKVTQSSRYLVKRTGEKVFLECVQDMDHENMFWYRQDPGLGLRLIYFSYDVKMKEKGDIPEGYSVSREKKERFSLILESASTNQTSMYLCASSFRGSYEQYFGPGTRLTVT.

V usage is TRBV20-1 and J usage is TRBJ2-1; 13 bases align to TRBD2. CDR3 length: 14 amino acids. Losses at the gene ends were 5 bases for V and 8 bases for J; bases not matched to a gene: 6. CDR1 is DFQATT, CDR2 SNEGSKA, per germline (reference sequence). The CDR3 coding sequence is TGCAGTGCTCAGGGACTAGCGGGATCGTATGAGCAGTTCTTC. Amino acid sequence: CSAQGLAGSYEQFF.

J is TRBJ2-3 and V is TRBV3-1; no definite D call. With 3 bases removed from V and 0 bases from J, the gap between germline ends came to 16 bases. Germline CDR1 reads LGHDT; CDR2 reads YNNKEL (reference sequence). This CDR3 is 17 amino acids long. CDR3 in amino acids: CASSHVRRSSSTDTQYF. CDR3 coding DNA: TGTGCCAGCAGCCATGTCCGGCGAAGTTCTAGCACAGATACGCAGTATTTT.

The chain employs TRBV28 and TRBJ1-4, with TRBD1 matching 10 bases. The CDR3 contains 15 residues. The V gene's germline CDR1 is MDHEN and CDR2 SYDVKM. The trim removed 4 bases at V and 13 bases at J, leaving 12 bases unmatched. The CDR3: CASSSAGTGAPILFF. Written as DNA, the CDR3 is TGTGCCAGCAGTTCAGCCGGGACAGGGGCCCCGATACTGTTTTTT.